The 2 T cell receptor beta chains in this list originate from one sample, sequenced in a study of blood T cell repertoires in COVID-19. The repertoire was sequenced with immunoSEQ multiplex PCR; TCRdb's copy has only in-frame clones and lacks some. Of about 490,000 clones listed, approximately 85% are singletons. Sequenced: peripheral blood. These receptors all come from a human donor in a cohort sampled during active COVID-19.

The J gene is TRBJ2-5, the V gene TRBV29-1; TRBD2 matches at 10 bases. The CDR3 contains 13 residues. V shed 2 bases and J 4 bases; nucleotides not matched to a gene: 1. Looked up from germline, CDR1 is SQVTM and CDR2 is ANQGSEA. The CDR3 protein is CSVERLAGETQYF. DNA for the CDR3: TGCAGCGTTGAACGACTAGCGGGAGAGACCCAGTACTTC.

The chain joins TRBV6-5 to TRBJ1-1; no firm D call. The CDR3 runs 13 residues. The V gene lost 2 bases and the J gene lost 1 base, with 5 bases spanning the gap. The germline gives CDR1 MNHEY, CDR2 SVGAGI. The CDR3 DNA is TGTGCCAGCAGTTACGCAGGGAACACTGAAGCTTTCTTT. Protein sequence: CASSYAGNTEAFF.